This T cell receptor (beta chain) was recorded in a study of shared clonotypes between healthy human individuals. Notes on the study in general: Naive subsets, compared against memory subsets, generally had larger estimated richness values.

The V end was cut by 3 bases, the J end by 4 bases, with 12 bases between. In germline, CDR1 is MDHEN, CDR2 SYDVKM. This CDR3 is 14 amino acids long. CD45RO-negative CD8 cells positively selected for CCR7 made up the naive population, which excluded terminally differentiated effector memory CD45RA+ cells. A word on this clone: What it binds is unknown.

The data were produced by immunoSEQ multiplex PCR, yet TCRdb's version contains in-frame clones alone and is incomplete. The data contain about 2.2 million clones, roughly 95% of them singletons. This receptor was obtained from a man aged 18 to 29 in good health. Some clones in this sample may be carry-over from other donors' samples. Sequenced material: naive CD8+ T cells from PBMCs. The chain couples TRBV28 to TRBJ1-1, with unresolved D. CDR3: CASSFRRRSTEAFF. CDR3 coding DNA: TGTGCCAGCAGTTTTCGCAGGAGGAGCACTGAAGCTTTCTTT.